This T cell receptor beta chain was captured by sequencing in a study of immune heterogeneity within non-small cell lung tumors. Findings and caveats of the study: Local T-cell clonality tracked moderately but significantly with local tumor mutational burden, giving an R of about 0.34. Clonotypes of T-cell receptor beta found at high frequency were largely distinct between individual patients.

For each sample, template was approximately 0.55 ug of bulk tumor genomic DNA. Doctors removed several biopsies from each primary tumor during surgery, keeping them far apart. Samples came from untreated patients having curative surgery for newly diagnosed non-small cell lung cancer. In its sample, this clonotype ranks as medium-sized (0.01 to 0.1%). Its antigen is unknown. With 32 V and 13 J primers, multiplex PCR amplified the TCR beta CDR3. TCRdb re-called the multiplex PCR reads with MiXCR, one entry per CDR3 protein. Among around 10,000 distinct CDR3 sequences, roughly 26% were seen once, and the ten largest hold 10% to 15%. The clonotype originates from a man in his forties or fifties with non-small cell lung cancer. Sample: lung tumor tissue.

The CDR3 DNA reads as TGTGCCAGCAGTGGTGCGACAGGGAGCTTAGAAAAACTGTTTTTT. Protein: CASSGATGSLEKLFF. This chain joins TRBV2 and TRBJ1-4; 7 nucleotides match TRBD1. The CDR3 spans 15 residues. V trimming: 4 bases; J trimming: 8 bases; junction bases outside the gene matches: 10. The V gene's germline CDR1 is SNHLY and CDR2 FYNNEI.